This TCR beta chain was obtained from a study of blood T cell repertoires in COVID-19. CDR1 and CDR2 from the germline V gene are SGHNT and YENEEA. The V and J ends lost 1 base and 5 bases respectively, with 17 bases between them. This CDR3 is 16 amino acids long. Seattle patients were enrolled during active infection and followed longitudinally. Clones were sequenced by immunoSEQ multiplex PCR, and TCRdb holds only the in-frame ones, with some missing. The repertoire holds 79,000 or so clones, 70% to 90% seen once, with approximately 11% in the top ten. The chain links TRBV11-3 to TRBJ1-1; D call uncertain. The sequencing sample was made of peripheral blood. The sequence came from a man in his fifties or sixties with COVID-19, enrolled during active disease. The CDR3 reads CASSLVSQLERTEAFF. The DNA of the CDR3 is TGTGCCAGCAGCTTAGTATCTCAACTTGAGAGAACTGAAGCTTTCTTT.